Listed below are T cell receptor beta chains from one sample, sequenced in a study of T-cell reconstitution after alpha-beta-depleted transplantation in children. A single record per CDR3 protein comes from TCRdb applying MiXCR to the PCR reads. Of 600,000 to 800,000 distinct CDR3 sequences detected, roughly 14% appear once; the ten largest clones hold 0.79%. The sample consisted of PBMCs, taken before TCRalphabeta/CD19-depleted stem cell transplant. The receptor set was obtained from a girl aged 2 to 9 with congenital amegakaryocytic thrombocytopenia, due to receive a stem cell transplant. The CDR3 runs from the conserved cysteine through the conserved F or W. The D gene is left open where the match is weak. Some rows have no size entry. The others give once, few or many, or a class for an expanded clone.

>NA|TRBJ2-7|TRBV30|NA
TGTGCCTGGAACGTGGGGGCGGGCGAGCAGTACTTC
CAWNVGAGEQYF
>NA|TRBJ2-5|TRBV7-8|many
TGTGCCAGCAGCCGAACCGACGGATGGGAGACCCAGTACTTC
CASSRTDGWETQYF
>NA|TRBJ2-2|TRBV6-5|few
TGTGCCAGCAGTTACCAGTTCCCAGGGCAAGGCACCGGGGAGCTGTTTTTT
CASSYQFPGQGTGELFF
>TRBD1|TRBJ2-1|TRBV29-1|few
TGCAGCGTTGATAGGACAGGACCTTACAATGAGCAGTTCTTC
CSVDRTGPYNEQFF
>NA|TRBJ2-7|TRBV7-3|NA
TGTGCCAGCAGCTTAGTCCCTTTCTACGAGCAGTACTTC
CASSLVPFYEQYF
>NA|TRBJ2-1|TRBV4-1|few
TGCGCCAGCAGCCAATGGACAGGCGGGGGGCAGTTCTTC
CASSQWTGGGQFF
>NA|TRBJ2-1|TRBV5-1|many
TGCGCCAGCAGGGAAGCGGAAAGCTCCTACAATGAGCAGTTCTTC
CASREAESSYNEQFF
>TRBD2|TRBJ2-3|TRBV28|many
TGTGCCAGCAGTTTTAGCGGGAGTCTAGGAGATACGCAGTATTTT
CASSFSGSLGDTQYF
>NA|TRBJ2-5|TRBV20-1|many
TGCAGTGCCTTCCTAGAGACCCAGTACTTC
CSAFLETQYF
>TRBD2|TRBJ2-5|TRBV24-1|few
TGTGCCACCAGTGCAGGACTAGCGGGAGTTTGGGAGACCCAGTACTTC
CATSAGLAGVWETQYF
>NA|TRBJ1-3|TRBV5-1|many
TGCGCCAGCAGCTCCAGGGCAGGAGTCTCTGGAAACACCATATATTTT
CASSSRAGVSGNTIYF
>NA|TRBJ2-5|TRBV28|many
TGTGCCAGCAGTTGGGTAGGGCGACAGGACCAAGAGACCCAGTACTTC
CASSWVGRQDQETQYF
>NA|TRBJ2-3|TRBV2|NA
TGTGCCAGCAGTGAAAGGGTCCCCGGAACAGATACGCAGTATTTT
CASSERVPGTDTQYF
>NA|TRBJ2-1|TRBV29-1|few
TGCAGCGTTGAACCGGACAGCTACAATGAGCAGTTCTTC
CSVEPDSYNEQFF
>TRBD2|TRBJ2-4|TRBV4-1|many
TGCGCCAGCAGCCAAGGGGTTGGACTAGCTAGGGACATTCAGTACTTC
CASSQGVGLARDIQYF
>NA|TRBJ2-7|TRBV7-8|NA
TGTGCCAGCAGCGCCGACAGATTCATGTACGAGCAGTACTTC
CASSADRFMYEQYF
>NA|TRBJ2-7|TRBV5-1|NA
TGCGCCAGCAGCTACACAGCGAGTAGCTCCTACGAGCAGTACTTC
CASSYTASSSYEQYF
>NA|TRBJ2-5|TRBV28|few
TGTGCCAGCAGTTTAGGGGGCCGGAGCGATTTTAGGACCCAGTACTTC
CASSLGGRSDFRTQYF
>NA|TRBJ2-1|TRBV5-5|few
TGTGCCAGCAGCTCTACAGGAGGGGCCAGCTCCTACAATGAGCAGTTCTTC
CASSSTGGASSYNEQFF
>NA|TRBJ2-1|TRBV7-8|many
TGTGCCAGCAGCCCGACGGACTTCAATGAGCAGTTCTTC
CASSPTDFNEQFF
>TRBD2|TRBJ2-7|TRBV20-1|many
TGCAGTGCCCCTCCCCCTGGACTAGCGGCGTACGAGCAGTACTTC
CSAPPPGLAAYEQYF
>NA|TRBJ2-1|TRBV6-1|many
TGTGCCAGCAGCGTTCAGCTTGAGGGCGGGAATGAGCAGTTCTTC
CASSVQLEGGNEQFF